This T cell receptor beta chain was retrieved from a study of T cells in Graves' hyperthyroidism and ophthalmopathy. PBMCs were obtained from 7.5 to 10 ml fresh peripheral blood. RNA transcripts served as the template for amplifying TCR beta CDR3 regions. The TCR CDR3 was amplified in a first-round RT-PCR using the HTBI primer set. From the multiplex PCR reads, TCRdb called clonotypes with MiXCR, one entry per CDR3 protein. The data show 700,000 or so distinct CDR3 sequences, with about 15% seen just once and 9.5% to 15% held by the top ten. This clonotype was observed many times. The antigen remains undetermined. General study results and limits: Blood also carried most thyroid clonotypes expanded above 0.001. The model's output predicted ophthalmopathy at a median of roughly 6.9 months prior to onset. By a 13 V-J model, ophthalmopathy was set apart from stable hyperthyroidism.

The CDR3 sequence is 14 residues long. The chain uses TRBV3-2 and TRBJ2-7; TRBD2 reflects the table's D call only, with no check against the DNA. TRBV3-2 is reported as a pseudogene. Sequenced material: blood. The sequence derives from a woman aged 45 to 65 with Graves' ophthalmopathy. CDR3 region: CASSRAAKTYEQYF. The CDR3 DNA follows: TGTGCCAGCAGTAGGGCAGCTAAGACCTACGAGCAGTACTTC.